The present T cell receptor beta chain was sequenced within a study of T cell repertoires in cytomegalovirus infection. In the study overall: Matching HLA type, along with CMV infection, was indicated by public TCR beta signatures.

MiXCR was run by TCRdb on the reads, yielding one entry per CDR3 protein. The sample yields around 230,000 distinct CDR3 sequences, 6% to 8% seen once. Germline CDR1 and CDR2: SNHLY and FYNNEI. The length of the CDR3 is 10 residues. V was cut by 7 bases and J by 6 bases, with 4 bases left in between. This clonotype was detected many times. As yet, its antigen is unknown. Study-level findings and limits: The response measured ex vivo was dominated by TCR beta clonotypes (HLA-C-restricted and CMV-specific).

The TCR sequence derives from a human donor in good health (CMV status not recorded). Some clones in this sample may be carry-over from other donors' samples. The J gene is TRBJ2-1, the V gene TRBV2; D uncertain. The sequencing input was PBMCs. The CDR3 DNA sequence: TGTGCCAGCATCGGCAATGAGCAGTTCTTC. Amino acids: CASIGNEQFF.